This T cell receptor (beta chain) was captured by sequencing in a study of shared clonotypes between healthy human individuals. TCRdb keeps only in-frame clones here, not all; method: immunoSEQ multiplex PCR. The data contain under 650,000 clones, 90% to 97% of them singletons. This clone was counted once. The V gene end was trimmed by 2 bases and the J gene end by 4 bases; junction bases not matched to a gene: 8. CDR3 length equals 17 residues. Germline CDR1 reads MGHRA; CDR2 reads YSYEKL. V is TRBV4-1 and J is TRBJ2-6; 7 bases align to TRBD1. The sequence was obtained from a woman in her twenties or thirties in good health. Specimen: naive CD4+ T cells sorted from blood. Sample subset: CD45RA+ positively selected. Here the CDR3 reads CASSQPGQTFGANVLTF. The CDR3 DNA reads TGCGCCAGCAGCCAACCGGGACAGACCTTCGGGGCCAACGTCCTGACTTTC.